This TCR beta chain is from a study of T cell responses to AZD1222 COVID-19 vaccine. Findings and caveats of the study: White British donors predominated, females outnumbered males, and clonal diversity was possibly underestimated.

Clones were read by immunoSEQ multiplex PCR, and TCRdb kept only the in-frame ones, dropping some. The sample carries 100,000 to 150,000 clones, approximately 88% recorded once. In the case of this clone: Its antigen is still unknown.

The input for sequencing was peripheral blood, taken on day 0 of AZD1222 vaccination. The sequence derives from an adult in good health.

CDR3 in amino acids: CASSPSRDGYYGYTF. CDR3 nucleotides: TGTGCCAGCTCACCATCCCGGGACGGATACTATGGCTACACCTTC. The rearrangement links TRBV18 to TRBJ1-2, with a weak D call TRBD1 (5 bases). The V end lost 2 bases, the J end lost 3 bases, and 13 bases lay between the germline ends. Germline V gene sequence: CDR1 KGHSH, CDR2 LQKENI. The CDR3 is 15 amino acids.